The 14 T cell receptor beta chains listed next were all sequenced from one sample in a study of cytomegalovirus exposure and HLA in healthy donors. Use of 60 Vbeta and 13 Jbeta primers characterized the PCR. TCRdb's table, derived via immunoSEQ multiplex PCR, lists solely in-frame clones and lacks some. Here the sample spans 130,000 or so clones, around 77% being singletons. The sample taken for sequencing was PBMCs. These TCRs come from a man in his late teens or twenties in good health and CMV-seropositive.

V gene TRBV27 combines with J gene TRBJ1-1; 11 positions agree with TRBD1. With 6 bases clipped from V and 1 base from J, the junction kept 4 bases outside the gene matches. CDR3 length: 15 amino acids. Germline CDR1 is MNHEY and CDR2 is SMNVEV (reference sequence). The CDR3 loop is CASRFGQGANTEAFF. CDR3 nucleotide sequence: TGTGCCAGCAGGTTTGGACAGGGGGCGAACACTGAAGCTTTCTTT.

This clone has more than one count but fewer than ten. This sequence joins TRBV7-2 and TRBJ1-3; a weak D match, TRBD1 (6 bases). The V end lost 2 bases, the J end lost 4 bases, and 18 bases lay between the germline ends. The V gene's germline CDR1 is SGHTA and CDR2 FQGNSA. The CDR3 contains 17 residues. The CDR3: CASSLTTGTISGNTIYF. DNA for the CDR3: TGTGCCAGCAGCTTAACAACAGGGACTATCTCCGGAAACACCATATATTTT.

The CDR3 loop is CASSLSGQGPNTEAFF. CDR3 nucleotides: TGTGCCAGCAGTTTATCCGGACAGGGACCGAACACTGAAGCTTTCTTT. V and J are TRBV27 and TRBJ1-1; TRBD1 agrees at 8 bases. Germline CDR1 is MNHEY and CDR2 is SMNVEV (reference sequence). CDR3 length equals 16 residues. The V and J ends lost 0 bases and 1 base, in that order; junction bases with no gene match: 4.

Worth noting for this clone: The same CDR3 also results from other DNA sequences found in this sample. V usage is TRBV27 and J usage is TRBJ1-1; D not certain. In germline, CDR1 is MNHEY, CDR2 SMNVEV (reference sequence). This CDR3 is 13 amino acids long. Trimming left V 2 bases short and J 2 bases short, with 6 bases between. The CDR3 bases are TGTGCCAGCAGTTTAAACAGAAACACTGAAGCTTTCTTT. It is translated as CASSLNRNTEAFF.

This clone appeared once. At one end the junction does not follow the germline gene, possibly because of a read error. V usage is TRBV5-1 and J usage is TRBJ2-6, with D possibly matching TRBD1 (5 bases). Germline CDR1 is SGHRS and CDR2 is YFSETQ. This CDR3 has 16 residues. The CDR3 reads CASSLDSLTGANGLTF. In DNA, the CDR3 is TGCGCCAGCAGCTTGGATTCTCTGACTGGGGCCAACGGCCTGACTTTC.

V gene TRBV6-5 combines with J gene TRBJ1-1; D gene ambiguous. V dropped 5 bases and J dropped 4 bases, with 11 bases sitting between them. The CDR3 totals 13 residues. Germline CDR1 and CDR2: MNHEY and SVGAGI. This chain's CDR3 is CASSGPQSTEAFF. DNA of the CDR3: TGTGCCAGCAGTGGCCCACAGAGCACTGAAGCTTTCTTT.

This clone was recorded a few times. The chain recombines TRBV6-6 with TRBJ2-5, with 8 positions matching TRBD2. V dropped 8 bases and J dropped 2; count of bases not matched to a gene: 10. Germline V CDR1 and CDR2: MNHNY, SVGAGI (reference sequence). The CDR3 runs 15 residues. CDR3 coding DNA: TGTGCCAGCGCTGGTGGCGGGGGGCTTCAAGAGACCCAGTACTTC. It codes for CASAGGGGLQETQYF.

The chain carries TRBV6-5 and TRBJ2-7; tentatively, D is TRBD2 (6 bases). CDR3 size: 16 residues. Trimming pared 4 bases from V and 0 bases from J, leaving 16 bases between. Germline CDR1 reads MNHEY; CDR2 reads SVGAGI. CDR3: CASSSQGLGGSYEQYF. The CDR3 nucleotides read TGTGCCAGCAGTTCGCAGGGCCTCGGGGGCTCCTACGAGCAGTACTTC.

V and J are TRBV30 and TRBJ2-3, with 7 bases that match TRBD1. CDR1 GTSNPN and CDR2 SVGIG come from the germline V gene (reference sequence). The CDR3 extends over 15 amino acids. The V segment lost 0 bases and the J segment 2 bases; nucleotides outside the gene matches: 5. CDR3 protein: CAWSVGQGVTDTQYF. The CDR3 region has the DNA TGTGCCTGGAGTGTGGGTCAGGGGGTCACAGATACGCAGTATTTT.

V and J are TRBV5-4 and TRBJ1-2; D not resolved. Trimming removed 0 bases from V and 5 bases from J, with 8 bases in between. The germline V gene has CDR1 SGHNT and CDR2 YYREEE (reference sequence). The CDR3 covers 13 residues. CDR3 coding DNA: TGTGCCAGCAGCTTGGAGGGAGATTATGGCTACACCTTC. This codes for CASSLEGDYGYTF.

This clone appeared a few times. The CDR3 DNA reads TGTGCCAGCAGCCCCCGTCTGACTAGCGGGGGGGCGGGTGAGCAGTTCTTC. As protein: CASSPRLTSGGAGEQFF. This chain uses TRBV7-9 with TRBJ2-1; TRBD2 matches 14 bases. Germline V gene data show CDR1 as SEHNR and CDR2 as FQNEAQ (reference sequence). Unmatched junction bases numbered 12, after V lost 5 bases and J lost 9 bases. This CDR3 has 17 residues.

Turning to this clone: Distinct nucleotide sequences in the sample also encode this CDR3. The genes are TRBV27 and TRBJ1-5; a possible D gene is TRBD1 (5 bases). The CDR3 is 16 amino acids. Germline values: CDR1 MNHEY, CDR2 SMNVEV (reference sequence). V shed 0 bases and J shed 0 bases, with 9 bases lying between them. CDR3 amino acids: CASSLSGGASNQPQHF. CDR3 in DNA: TGTGCCAGCAGTTTATCAGGAGGGGCTAGCAATCAGCCCCAGCATTTT.

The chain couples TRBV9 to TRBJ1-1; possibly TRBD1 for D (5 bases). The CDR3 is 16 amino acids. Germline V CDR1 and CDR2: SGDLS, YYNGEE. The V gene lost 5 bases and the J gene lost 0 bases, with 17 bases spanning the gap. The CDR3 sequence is CASRRGTEGMNTEAFF. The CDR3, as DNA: TGTGCCAGCAGACGCGGGACCGAGGGAATGAACACTGAAGCTTTCTTT.

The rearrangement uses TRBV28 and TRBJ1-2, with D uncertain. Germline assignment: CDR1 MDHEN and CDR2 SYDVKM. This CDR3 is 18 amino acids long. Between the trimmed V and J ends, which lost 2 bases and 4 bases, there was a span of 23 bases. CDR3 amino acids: CASSLISAAVLGTYGYTF. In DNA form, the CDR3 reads TGTGCCAGCAGTTTAATATCGGCCGCGGTACTGGGTACCTATGGCTACACCTTC.